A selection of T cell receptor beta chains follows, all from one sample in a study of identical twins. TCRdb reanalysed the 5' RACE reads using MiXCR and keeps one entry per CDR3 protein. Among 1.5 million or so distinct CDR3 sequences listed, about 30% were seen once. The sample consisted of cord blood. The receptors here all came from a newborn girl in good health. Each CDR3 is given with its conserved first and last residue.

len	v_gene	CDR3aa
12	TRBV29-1	CSVGRDTYEQYF
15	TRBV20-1	CSARKGTGAQLTQHF
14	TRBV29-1	CSVLIRGVLYEQYF
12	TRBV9	CASGGPTGELFF
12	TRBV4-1	CASSQDGRRYTF
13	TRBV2	CASGPELNTEAFF
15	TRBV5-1	CASSWGLAEGETQYF
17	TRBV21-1	CASSTEESGGRNQPQHF
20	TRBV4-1	CASSQFQKLPKFATNEKLFF
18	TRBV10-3	CAISESGTSGSGSYEQYF
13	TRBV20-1	CSASSTGYNEQYF
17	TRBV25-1	CASSEVTGAGQGDIQYF
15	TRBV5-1	CASSLQVADYNEQYF
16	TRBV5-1	CASSYIAGGSYNEQFF
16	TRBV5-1	CASSYVPAATNEKLFF
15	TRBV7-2	CASSSGLAGMETQFF
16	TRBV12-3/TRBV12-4	CASTFRTSGDHNEQFF
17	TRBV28	CASNTLVGDRINYGYTF
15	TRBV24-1	CATSEGTGHAPTMFF
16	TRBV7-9	CASSPTDSHLSYEQYF
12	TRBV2	CASTGYGNTIYF
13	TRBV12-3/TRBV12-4	CASSFGFGDEQYF
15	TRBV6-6	CASSYSGLAQETQYF
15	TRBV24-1	CATSDPGSRANVLTF
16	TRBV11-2	CASSLPGRAPFYEQYF
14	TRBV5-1	CASSSDLGGDGYTF
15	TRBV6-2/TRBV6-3	CASSNVGIGRTEAFF
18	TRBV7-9	CASSPKIRTNGPNEKLFF
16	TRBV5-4	CASSLAAGRSTDTQYF
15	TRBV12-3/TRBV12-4	CASSGGGRGGHEQYF
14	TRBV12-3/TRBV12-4	CASSGGVSTDTQYF
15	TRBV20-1	CSARDPARLQETQYF
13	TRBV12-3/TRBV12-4	CASSFWAQETQYF
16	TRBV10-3	CAISSTSVRVKNIQYF
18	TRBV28	CASRPTWGPYYSNQPQHF
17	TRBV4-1	CASSQERRTSGIYEQYF
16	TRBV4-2	CASSQPRGGIYNEQYF
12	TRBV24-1	CATSDGTGGYTF
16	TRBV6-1	CASSEVPGLPTYEQYF
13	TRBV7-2	CASGRDRGGEQFF
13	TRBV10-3	CAISYQGGTEAFF
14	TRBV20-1	CSAVRLGAYNEQFF
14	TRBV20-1	CSARRGANNQPQHF
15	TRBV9	CASSAPSGRNNEQYF
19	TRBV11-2	CASSSLVGLAGGKGNEQFF
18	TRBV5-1	CASSLELAGAHTYNEQFF
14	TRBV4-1	CASSQEGYYHEQFF
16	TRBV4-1	CASSHWGKFNPYGYTF